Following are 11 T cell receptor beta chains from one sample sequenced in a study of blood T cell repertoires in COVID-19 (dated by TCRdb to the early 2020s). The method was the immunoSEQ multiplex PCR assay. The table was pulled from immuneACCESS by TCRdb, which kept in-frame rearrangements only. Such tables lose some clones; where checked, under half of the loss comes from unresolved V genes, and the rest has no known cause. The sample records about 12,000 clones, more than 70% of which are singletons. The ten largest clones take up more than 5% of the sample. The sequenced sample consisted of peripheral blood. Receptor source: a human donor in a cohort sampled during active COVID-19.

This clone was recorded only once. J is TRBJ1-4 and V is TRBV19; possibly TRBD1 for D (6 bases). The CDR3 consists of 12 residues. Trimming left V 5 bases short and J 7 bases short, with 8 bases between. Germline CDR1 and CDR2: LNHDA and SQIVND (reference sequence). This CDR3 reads CASSLRGEKLFF. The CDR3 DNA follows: TGTGCCAGTAGTCTCAGGGGTGAAAAACTGTTTTTT. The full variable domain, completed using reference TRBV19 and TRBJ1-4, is DGGITQSPKYLFRKEGQNVTLSCEQNLNHDAMYWYRQDPGQGLRLIYYSQIVNDFQKGDIAEGYSVSREKKESFPLTVTSAQKNPTAFYLCASSLRGEKLFFGSGTQLSVL.

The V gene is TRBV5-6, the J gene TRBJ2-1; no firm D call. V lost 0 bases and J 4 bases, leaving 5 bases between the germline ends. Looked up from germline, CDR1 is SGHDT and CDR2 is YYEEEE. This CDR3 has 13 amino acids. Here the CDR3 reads CASSLGSYNEQFF. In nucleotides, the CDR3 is TGTGCCAGCAGCTTGGGTTCATACAATGAGCAGTTCTTC.

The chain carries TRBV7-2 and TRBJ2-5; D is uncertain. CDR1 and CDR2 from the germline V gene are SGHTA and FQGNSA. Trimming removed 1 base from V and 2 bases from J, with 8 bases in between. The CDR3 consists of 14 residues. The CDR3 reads CASSLGQAQETQYF. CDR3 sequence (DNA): TGTGCCAGCAGCTTAGGTCAGGCACAAGAGACCCAGTACTTC.

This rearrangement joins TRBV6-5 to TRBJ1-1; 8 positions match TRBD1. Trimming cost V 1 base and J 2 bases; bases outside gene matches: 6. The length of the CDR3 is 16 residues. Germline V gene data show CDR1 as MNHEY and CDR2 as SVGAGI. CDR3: CASSYFSGTGNTEAFF. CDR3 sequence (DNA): TGTGCCAGCAGTTACTTCTCCGGGACAGGTAACACTGAAGCTTTCTTT.

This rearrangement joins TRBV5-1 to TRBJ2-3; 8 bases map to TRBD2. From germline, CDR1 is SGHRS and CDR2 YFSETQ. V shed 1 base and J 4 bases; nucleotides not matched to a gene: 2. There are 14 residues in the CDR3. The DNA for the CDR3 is TGCGCCAGCAGCTTGTGGACTAGCCCAGATACGCAGTATTTT. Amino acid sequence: CASSLWTSPDTQYF.

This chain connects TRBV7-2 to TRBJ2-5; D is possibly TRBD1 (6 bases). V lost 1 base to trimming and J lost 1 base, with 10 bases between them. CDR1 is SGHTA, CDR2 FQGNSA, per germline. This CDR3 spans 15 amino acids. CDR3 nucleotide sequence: TGTGCCAGCAGCTTAGTTTGGACAGTCCAAGAGACCCAGTACTTC. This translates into CASSLVWTVQETQYF.

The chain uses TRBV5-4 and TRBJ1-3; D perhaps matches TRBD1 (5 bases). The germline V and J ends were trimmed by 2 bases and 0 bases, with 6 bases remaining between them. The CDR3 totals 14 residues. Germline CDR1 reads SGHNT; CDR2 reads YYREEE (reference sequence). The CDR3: CASSLQVSGNTIYF. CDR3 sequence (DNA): TGTGCCAGCAGCTTACAGGTCTCTGGAAACACCATATATTTT.

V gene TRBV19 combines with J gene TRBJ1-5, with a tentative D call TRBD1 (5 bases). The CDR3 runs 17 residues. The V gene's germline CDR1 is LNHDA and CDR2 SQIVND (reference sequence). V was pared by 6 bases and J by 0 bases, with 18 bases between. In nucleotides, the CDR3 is TGTGCCAGTAGCGGGGGTGGCGACAGTTATAGCAATCAGCCCCAGCATTTT. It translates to CASSGGGDSYSNQPQHF.

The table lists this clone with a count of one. Here the CDR3 DNA reads TGTGCCAGCAGTGTACGGGTCATGAACACTGAAGCTTTCTTT. Encoded protein: CASSVRVMNTEAFF. The chain links TRBV2 to TRBJ1-1, with D unresolved. Per the germline V gene, CDR1 is SNHLY and CDR2 is FYNNEI. Trimming took off 4 bases at V and 0 bases at J, with 9 bases between the two ends. The CDR3 runs to 14 residues.

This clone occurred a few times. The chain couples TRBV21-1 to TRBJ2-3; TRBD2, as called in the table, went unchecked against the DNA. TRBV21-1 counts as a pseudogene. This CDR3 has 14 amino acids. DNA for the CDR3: TGTGCCGGTCGGCTGACTAGCCCCCTGGATACGCAGTATTTT. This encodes CAGRLTSPLDTQYF.

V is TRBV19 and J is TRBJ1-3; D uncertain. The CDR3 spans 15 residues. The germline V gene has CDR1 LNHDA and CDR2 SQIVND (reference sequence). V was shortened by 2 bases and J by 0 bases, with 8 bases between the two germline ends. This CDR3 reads CASSISGGSGNTIYF. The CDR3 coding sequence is TGTGCCAGTAGTATAAGCGGAGGCTCTGGAAACACCATATATTTT.